This TCR beta chain is from a study of blood T cell repertoires in COVID-19. Study information: COVID-19 samples from acute and convalescent phases originated in the United States, Italy and Spain. In each case, the material was cDNA or gDNA derived from T cells, B-cell-depleted T cells, or PBMCs.

Per the original data handling: Reference gene primer amplification in the assay estimated nucleated cell counts. TCRdb's copy holds only in-frame clones and misses some; the assay was immunoSEQ multiplex PCR. Clonal size and the V and J genes are those of that table, whereas D and trimming came from the DNA. The sample records 85,000 to 110,000 clones, roughly 90% being singletons. The trim removed 4 bases at V and 6 bases at J, leaving 8 bases unmatched. The CDR3 covers 14 residues. Looked up from germline, CDR1 is SGHDN and CDR2 is FVKESK. The receptor was isolated from a human donor in a cohort sampled during active COVID-19. The V and J genes are TRBV14 and TRBJ1-2; TRBD1 agrees at 7 bases. What was sequenced was peripheral blood. CDR3: CASSLGRTGDGYTF. In DNA, the CDR3 is TGTGCCAGCAGCCTAGGGCGGACAGGAGATGGCTACACCTTC.